This passage covers 20 T cell receptor beta chains from one sample sequenced in a study of OX40 agonist ivuxolimab in advanced cancers. Profiling relied on immunoSEQ multiplex PCR, and the TCRdb table lists in-frame clones only, not all of them. This repertoire shows about 80,000 clones, approximately 83% found once; its top ten account for roughly 6%. Sample: CD4+ or CD8+ T cells sorted from blood, taken in a trial of the OX40 agonist ivuxolimab. The receptor set was obtained from an adult with an advanced solid tumor such as melanoma, head and neck, liver or kidney cancer.

The chain links TRBV13 to TRBJ1-2, with 9 bases aligning to TRBD1. The V gene end was trimmed by 4 bases and the J gene end by 6 bases; junction bases not matched to a gene: 3. The V gene's germline CDR1 is PRHDT and CDR2 FYEKMQ (reference sequence). The length of the CDR3 is 13 residues. The CDR3 sequence: CASSSRQGDGYTF. The CDR3 DNA follows: TGTGCCAGCAGCTCCCGACAGGGGGATGGCTACACCTTC.

This clone was found many times. The chain combines TRBV5-1 with TRBJ2-7; possible D gene TRBD2, 6 bases. The germline V gene has CDR1 SGHRS and CDR2 YFSETQ. The CDR3 sequence is 14 residues long. V lost 3 bases and J 0 bases, leaving 10 bases between the germline ends. The CDR3 DNA follows: TGCGCCAGCAGCTCCCTGACTAGCTCCTACGAGCAGTACTTC. It encodes CASSSLTSSYEQYF. Together with reference TRBV5-1 and TRBJ2-7, the CDR3 gives the full variable domain: KAGVTQTPRYLIKTRGQQVTLSCSPISGHRSVSWYQQTPGQGLQFLFEYFSETQRNKGNFPGRFSGRQFSNSRSEMNVSTLELGDSALYLCASSSLTSSYEQYFGPGTRLTVT.

The chain recombines TRBV5-1 with TRBJ1-2; 8 nucleotides agree with TRBD1. Germline V gene data show CDR1 as SGHRS and CDR2 as YFSETQ. V shed 1 base and J 5 bases; nucleotides not matched to a gene: 7. CDR3 length: 15 amino acids. CDR3 in amino acids: CASSLQAQGAYGYTF. The CDR3 DNA sequence: TGCGCCAGCAGCTTGCAGGCCCAGGGGGCATATGGCTACACCTTC. Filled out from reference TRBV5-1 and TRBJ1-2, the complete variable domain reads KAGVTQTPRYLIKTRGQQVTLSCSPISGHRSVSWYQQTPGQGLQFLFEYFSETQRNKGNFPGRFSGRQFSNSRSEMNVSTLELGDSALYLCASSLQAQGAYGYTFGSGTRLTVV.

The rearrangement uses TRBV27 and TRBJ2-5; D unclear. Per germline, CDR1 MNHEY and CDR2 SMNVEV (reference sequence). The germline V and J ends were trimmed by 0 bases and 4 bases, with 12 bases remaining between them. The CDR3 contains 15 residues. For the CDR3, the DNA is TGTGCCAGCAGTTTATCTGTCGCGTTTGGAGAGACCCAGTACTTC. Protein product: CASSLSVAFGETQYF.

CDR3 nucleotide sequence: TGTGCCAGTAGTATAAGGTGGAGCTCTGGAAACACCATATATTTT. As protein: CASSIRWSSGNTIYF. This chain connects TRBV19 to TRBJ1-3; D is uncertain. The CDR3 runs to 15 residues. Germline CDR1 is LNHDA and CDR2 is SQIVND (reference sequence). Trimming shortened V by 2 bases and J by 0 bases, and 8 bases separated the two germline ends.

The rearrangement joins TRBV7-2 to TRBJ1-6; 7 bases fit TRBD1. Per the germline V gene, CDR1 is SGHTA and CDR2 is FQGNSA. The CDR3 extends over 15 amino acids. J lost 6 bases, V lost 2 bases, and 4 bases had no gene match. CDR3 sequence (DNA): TGTGCCAGCAGCTTAAGGGGGCTAATTAATTCACCCCTCCACTTT. Translating it yields CASSLRGLINSPLHF.

The chain couples TRBV4-1 to TRBJ2-2, with D uncertain. The germline V gene has CDR1 MGHRA and CDR2 YSYEKL. The ends were cut back, 2 bases at V and 7 bases at J, with 14 bases in the middle. CDR3 length: 15 amino acids. In DNA form, the CDR3 reads TGCGCCAGCAGCCAACCTGACGGCGGCCGCGGGGAGCTGTTTTTT. Translating it yields CASSQPDGGRGELFF.

The chain links TRBV11-3 to TRBJ2-7; TRBD1 aligns across 8 bases. Germline V lookup: CDR1 SGHNT, CDR2 YENEEA. The CDR3 has 13 amino acids. Trimming removed 5 bases from V and 7 bases from J; junction bases left unmatched: 7. CDR3 residues: CASSRDRIGEQYF. CDR3 DNA sequence: TGTGCCAGCAGCCGGGACAGGATTGGAGAGCAGTACTTC.

The chain links TRBV9 to TRBJ2-7; the D gene is possibly TRBD2 (5 bases). The CDR3 is 14 amino acids. Trimming removed 3 bases at V and 1 base at J, with 11 bases between. Germline V gene data show CDR1 as SGDLS and CDR2 as YYNGEE. In nucleotides, the CDR3 is TGTGCCAGCAGCGAGGCCCCGGGGTCCTACGAGCAGTACTTC. This codes for CASSEAPGSYEQYF.

The rearrangement joins TRBV18 to TRBJ1-4, with unresolved D. The CDR3 sequence is 17 residues long. CDR1 and CDR2 (germline): KGHSH, LQKENI. Trimming cost V 3 bases and J 0 bases, with 14 bases left between them. This CDR3 is CASSPEVTTSTNEKLFF. As DNA, the CDR3 is TGTGCCAGCTCACCTGAGGTCACCACTTCAACTAATGAAAAACTGTTTTTT.

This clone has only a few counts. This chain uses TRBV7-9 with TRBJ1-2; 7 bases are a match to TRBD1. V was pared by 0 bases and J by 3 bases, with 4 bases of the junction left unmatched. Per germline, CDR1 SEHNR and CDR2 FQNEAQ (reference sequence). The CDR3 is 15 amino acids. CDR3 protein: CASSLARGTDYGYTF. In nucleotides, the CDR3 is TGTGCCAGCAGCTTAGCGCGAGGGACAGACTATGGCTACACCTTC.

The chain has TRBV4-2 and TRBJ2-3; 8 bases are a match to TRBD2. The CDR3 has 16 residues. Germline V CDR1 and CDR2: LGHNA, YNFKEQ. Germline trimming cut 0 bases from V and 3 bases from J; bases unmatched to any gene: 5. CDR3 protein: CASSQEGTGGTDTQYF. The CDR3 bases are TGTGCCAGCAGCCAAGAGGGTACGGGAGGGACAGATACGCAGTATTTT.

This clone occurred once. The chain has TRBV7-3 and TRBJ1-3; 7 bases line up with TRBD1. CDR3 length: 14 residues. The germline gives CDR1 SGHTA, CDR2 FQGTGA. With V trimmed by 5 bases and J by 1 base, 2 bases remained unmatched. In nucleotides, the CDR3 is TGTGCCAGCAGCCCAGGGGGATCTGGAAACACCATATATTTT. Translation: CASSPGGSGNTIYF.

The gene calls are TRBV7-9 and TRBJ2-5; no firm D call. This CDR3 contains 14 residues. V dropped 2 bases and J dropped 1 base, with 8 bases sitting between them. Germline V gene data show CDR1 as SEHNR and CDR2 as FQNEAQ (reference sequence). The CDR3 loop is CASSLSEPQETQYF. Here the CDR3 DNA reads TGTGCCAGCAGCTTATCCGAACCCCAAGAGACCCAGTACTTC.

This clone has only one observation. The chain joins TRBV4-1 to TRBJ1-1; 7 bases line up with TRBD1. J gave up 6 bases and V 4 bases, and 2 bases lay outside the gene matches. From germline, CDR1 is MGHRA and CDR2 YSYEKL. The CDR3 consists of 12 residues. CDR3 residues: CASSPQGAEAFF. The DNA of the CDR3 is TGCGCCAGCAGCCCGCAGGGGGCTGAAGCTTTCTTT.

V gene TRBV7-2 combines with J gene TRBJ1-5; possibly TRBD1 for D (5 bases). This CDR3 region has 15 residues. V dropped 5 bases and J dropped 2 bases, with 13 bases sitting between them. Germline CDR1 is SGHTA and CDR2 is FQGNSA. CDR3 sequence (DNA): TGTGCCAGCAGCCCGAGGGCGGGGGGCAATCAGCCCCAGCATTTT. It encodes CASSPRAGGNQPQHF. The whole variable domain, remainder taken from reference TRBV7-2 and TRBJ1-5, is GAGVSQSPSNKVTEKGKDVELRCDPISGHTALYWYRQSLGQGLEFLIYFQGNSAPDKSGLPSDRFSAERTGGSVSTLTIQRTQQEDSAVYLCASSPRAGGNQPQHFGDGTRLSIL.

The genes are TRBV11-1 and TRBJ2-7; D is unclear. In germline, CDR1 is SGHAT, CDR2 FQDESV (reference sequence). V was pared by 5 bases and J by 3 bases, with 14 bases between. The CDR3 spans 14 residues. CDR3 sequence: CASSPLGWGYEQYF. In DNA form, the CDR3 reads TGTGCCAGCAGCCCCTTGGGCTGGGGCTACGAGCAGTACTTC.

This clone appeared once. This rearrangement joins TRBV10-1 to TRBJ1-2, with a possible D match to TRBD1 (5 bases). V was shortened by 10 bases and J by 6 bases, with 18 bases between the two germline ends. There are 13 residues in the CDR3. The germline CDR1 and CDR2 sequences are WNHNN and SYGVQD (reference sequence). CDR3 in DNA: TGCGCCAAGCCGGGACTCCACCTTAATGGCTACACCTTC. Amino acids: CAKPGLHLNGYTF.

The chain has TRBV20-1 and TRBJ2-7; no firm D call. Germline V gene data show CDR1 as DFQATT and CDR2 as SNEGSKA (reference sequence). The CDR3 length is 11 residues. Deletions cut 7 bases from V and 3 bases from J, with 10 bases between. The CDR3 DNA reads as TGCAGTGTCCGAGCCGGCTACGAGCAGTACTTC. Amino acid sequence: CSVRAGYEQYF.

This clone was counted only a few times. CDR3 loop: CASSPPWSSYEQYF. The DNA of the CDR3 is TGTGCCAGCTCACCACCATGGAGCTCCTACGAGCAGTACTTC. The chain uses TRBV18 and TRBJ2-7; D is uncertain. Trimming cost V 0 bases and J 0 bases, with 6 bases left between them. Per germline, CDR1 KGHSH and CDR2 LQKENI. The CDR3 is 14 residues long.